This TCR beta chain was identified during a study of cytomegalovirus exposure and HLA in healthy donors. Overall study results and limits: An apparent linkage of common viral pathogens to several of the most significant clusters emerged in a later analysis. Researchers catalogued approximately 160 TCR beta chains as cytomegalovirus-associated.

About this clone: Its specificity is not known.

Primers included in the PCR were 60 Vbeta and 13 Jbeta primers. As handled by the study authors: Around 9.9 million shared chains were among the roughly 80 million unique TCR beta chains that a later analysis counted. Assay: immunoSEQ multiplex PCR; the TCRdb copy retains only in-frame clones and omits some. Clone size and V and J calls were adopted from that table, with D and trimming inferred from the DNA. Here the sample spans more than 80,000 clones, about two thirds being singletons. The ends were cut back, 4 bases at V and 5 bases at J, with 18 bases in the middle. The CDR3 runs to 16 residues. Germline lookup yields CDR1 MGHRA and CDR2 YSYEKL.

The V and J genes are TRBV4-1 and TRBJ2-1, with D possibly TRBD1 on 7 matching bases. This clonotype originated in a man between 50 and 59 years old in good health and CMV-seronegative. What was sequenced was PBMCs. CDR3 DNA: TGCGCCAGCAGCCCCAGACAGGGTTGGGGGGACAATGAGCAGTTCTTC. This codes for CASSPRQGWGDNEQFF.